This TCR beta chain was retrieved from a study of liver allograft versus peripheral blood T cells. Study background: The study compared liver allograft T cell receptor repertoires against peripheral blood repertoires of liver transplant recipients.

CDR3 length equals 13 residues. V shed 7 bases, J shed 5 bases, and the junction held 7 bases outside the gene matches. Germline assignment: CDR1 SQVTM and CDR2 ANQGSEA. Sample share makes this clonotype medium-sized. Using its own MiXCR run on the reads, TCRdb lists one record per CDR3 protein. Among around 17,000 distinct CDR3 sequences, around 21% were seen once, and the ten largest hold approximately 12%. The chain has TRBV29-1 and TRBJ2-5; TRBD1 matches 10 bases. This TCR derives from a human patient who had a liver transplant. Some of these T cells may belong to the graft donor. As DNA, the CDR3 is TGCAGCGGCGGGACAGGGGACGGGGAGACCCAGTACTTC. As protein: CSGGTGDGETQYF.